One sample yielded the 28 T cell receptor beta chains listed below, sequenced in a study of blood T cell repertoires in COVID-19. TCRdb's table, derived via immunoSEQ multiplex PCR, lists solely in-frame clones and lacks some. The sample has roughly 380,000 clones, roughly 80% seen once. Source material: peripheral blood. These receptors originate from a human donor with acute or convalescent COVID-19. The donor label of this sample is uncertain.

This clone has only a few counts. The CDR3 sequence is CASSPAGGFYGYTF. The CDR3 region has the DNA TGTGCCAGCTCACCAGCTGGGGGCTTCTATGGCTACACCTTC. This chain links TRBV18 with TRBJ1-2, with a tentative D call TRBD1 (6 bases). This CDR3 is built from 14 residues. The V gene's germline CDR1 is KGHSH and CDR2 LQKENI. V dropped 2 bases and J dropped 4 bases, with 11 bases sitting between them.

The chain links TRBV7-2 to TRBJ2-1; 14 bases agree with TRBD2. The CDR3 consists of 15 residues. CDR1 SGHTA and CDR2 FQGNSA come from the germline V gene. Losses at the gene ends were 4 bases for V and 14 bases for J; bases not matched to a gene: 10. The CDR3 nucleotides read TGTGCCAGCAGCTCGGGACTAGCGGGGGACCATCTGGAGTTCTTC. Protein product: CASSSGLAGDHLEFF.

CDR3 nucleotides: TGTGCCAGCAGTTTGGAGTGGAGCAACACTGAAGCTTTCTTT. Translation: CASSLEWSNTEAFF. This chain joins TRBV6-2 or TRBV6-3 and TRBJ1-1; unclear D gene. Trimming cost V 4 bases and J 2 bases, with 11 bases left between them. The CDR3 spans 14 residues. Germline assignment: CDR1 MNHEY and CDR2 SVGEGT.

The gene calls are TRBV5-1 and TRBJ2-1; 11 positions agree with TRBD2. Germline trimming cut 0 bases from V and 0 bases from J; bases unmatched to any gene: 8. The CDR3 consists of 19 residues. Germline CDR1 SGHRS, CDR2 YFSETQ. CDR3 loop: CASSLAQTSGISSYNEQFF. In DNA form, the CDR3 reads TGCGCCAGCAGCTTGGCACAGACTAGCGGGATTAGCTCCTACAATGAGCAGTTCTTC.

This chain uses TRBV7-8 with TRBJ2-7; the D gene is possibly TRBD2 (6 bases). Trimming pared 5 bases from V and 2 bases from J, leaving 19 bases between. Germline loops: CDR1 SGHVS, CDR2 FQNEAQ. This CDR3 has 16 amino acids. The chain's CDR3 is CASSASRDWVTYEQYF. The CDR3 DNA sequence: TGTGCCAGCAGCGCTTCCCGGGACTGGGTGACCTACGAGCAGTACTTC.

The CDR3 sequence: CASSGTGRREAFF. Here the CDR3 DNA reads TGTGCCAGCAGTGGTACAGGGCGCCGTGAAGCTTTCTTT. The chain has TRBV2 and TRBJ1-1; D is perhaps TRBD1 (6 bases). Germline CDR1 is SNHLY and CDR2 is FYNNEI. Trimming took off 4 bases at V and 7 bases at J, with 13 bases between the two ends. The CDR3 covers 13 residues.

This chain uses TRBV9 with TRBJ1-2; D is ambiguous. CDR3 size: 14 residues. Germline assignment: CDR1 SGDLS and CDR2 YYNGEE. Trimming removed 1 base at V and 0 bases at J, with 7 bases between. In DNA, the CDR3 is TGTGCCAGCAGCGTAACGAGGGCTAACTATGGCTACACCTTC. It yields the protein CASSVTRANYGYTF.

This chain connects TRBV7-8 to TRBJ2-7; 9 bases are a match to TRBD1. With V trimmed by 4 bases and J by 2 bases, 6 bases remained unmatched. The germline V gene encodes CDR1 SGHVS and CDR2 FQNEAQ. The CDR3 has 15 residues. In nucleotides, the CDR3 is TGTGCCAGCAGCTCTGGGGGACAGGGAGCCTACGAGCAGTACTTC. This sequence encodes CASSSGGQGAYEQYF. Full variable domain (rest looked up from reference TRBV7-8 and TRBJ2-7): GAGVSQSPRYKVAKRGQDVALRCDPISGHVSLFWYQQALGQGPEFLTYFQNEAQLDKSGLPSDRFFAERPEGSVSTLKIQRTQQEDSAVYLCASSSGGQGAYEQYFGPGTRLTVT.

The chain recombines TRBV28 with TRBJ1-2, with D tentatively TRBD1 (6 bases). V was cut by 2 bases and J by 4 bases, with 14 bases left in between. This CDR3 comprises 15 residues. Germline assignment: CDR1 MDHEN and CDR2 SYDVKM. In nucleotides, the CDR3 is TGTGCCAGCAGTTTACCGAGGACAGCCACCTATGGCTACACCTTC. It translates to CASSLPRTATYGYTF.

This clone was recorded a few times. The genes are TRBV20-1 and TRBJ1-3, with unresolved D. V was pared by 3 bases and J by 0 bases, with 6 bases between. CDR1 is DFQATT and CDR2 is SNEGSKA in the germline V gene (reference sequence). The CDR3 is made up of 13 amino acids. DNA of the CDR3: TGCAGTGCTAGTGACAACTCTGGAAACACCATATATTTT. Protein: CSASDNSGNTIYF.

The gene calls are TRBV5-1 and TRBJ2-3; TRBD1 aligns across 7 bases. V was clipped by 1 base and J by 3 bases; unmatched bases: 5. Germline CDR1 is SGHRS and CDR2 is YFSETQ. The CDR3 covers 15 residues. This CDR3 reads CASSLNRGGTDTQYF. The CDR3 DNA is TGCGCCAGCAGCTTGAACAGGGGTGGGACAGATACGCAGTATTTT.

V usage is TRBV19 and J usage is TRBJ1-3; tentatively, D is TRBD1 (6 bases). The CDR3 contains 13 residues. Germline V gene data show CDR1 as LNHDA and CDR2 as SQIVND (reference sequence). Trimming cost V 6 bases and J 8 bases, with 14 bases left between them. CDR3 DNA sequence: TGTGCCAGTAGACACCATCAGGGGCACACCATATATTTT. Translation gives CASRHHQGHTIYF.

This chain connects TRBV6-5 to TRBJ2-2; D unclear. Trimming pared 0 bases from V and 4 bases from J, leaving 9 bases between. The CDR3 has 15 amino acids. Germline-derived CDR1 and CDR2 are MNHEY and SVGAGI. The CDR3 DNA sequence: TGTGCCAGCAGTTACTCGAGTGGTATCACCGGGGAGCTGTTTTTT. Translated: CASSYSSGITGELFF.

This clone was seen more than once but under ten times. The rearrangement uses TRBV29-1 and TRBJ1-1; the D gene is possibly TRBD1 (5 bases). CDR1 is SQVTM and CDR2 is ANQGSEA in the germline V gene. V was cut by 8 bases and J by 0 bases, with 19 bases left in between. The CDR3 contains 15 residues. CDR3 region: CSSWSPAGLNTEAFF. The CDR3 DNA reads as TGCAGCTCCTGGAGCCCCGCGGGGCTGAACACTGAAGCTTTCTTT.

The chain carries TRBV7-9 and TRBJ1-2; 7 bases agree with TRBD1. This CDR3 is built from 15 residues. Per germline, CDR1 SEHNR and CDR2 FQNEAQ (reference sequence). After removal of 7 bases from V and 5 bases from J, the junction contained 13 bases not matched to a gene. The CDR3, as DNA: TGTGCCAGCATGAAAGGGGGACAGCAGAATTATGGCTACACCTTC. This gives the protein CASMKGGQQNYGYTF.

The rearrangement uses TRBV18 and TRBJ1-1, with D possibly TRBD1 on 5 matching bases. The ends were cut back, 3 bases at V and 2 bases at J, with 10 bases in the middle. This CDR3 has 14 amino acids. Germline V lookup: CDR1 KGHSH, CDR2 LQKENI. The CDR3 bases are TGTGCCAGCTCACCCGATTGGGGCAACACTGAAGCTTTCTTT. This sequence encodes CASSPDWGNTEAFF.

This clone appeared once. The chain employs TRBV19 and TRBJ1-3; 8 bases are a match to TRBD1. Germline lookup yields CDR1 LNHDA and CDR2 SQIVND (reference sequence). V dropped 6 bases and J dropped 2; count of bases not matched to a gene: 6. The CDR3 extends over 15 amino acids. In nucleotides, the CDR3 is TGTGCCAGTAGGGACAGGGAAGCGACTGGAAACACCATATATTTT. It yields the protein CASRDREATGNTIYF.

The chain is built from TRBV7-8 and TRBJ1-5, with D tentatively TRBD1 (6 bases). CDR1 is SGHVS, CDR2 FQNEAQ, per germline. V shed 1 base and J shed 1 base, with 14 bases lying between them. The CDR3 extends over 17 amino acids. The CDR3 is CASSLVGRGRSNQPQHF. The CDR3 DNA follows: TGTGCCAGCAGCTTAGTTGGCAGGGGTCGGAGCAATCAGCCCCAGCATTTT.

The CDR3 region is CATSRAPRSTGDKETQYF. The CDR3 nucleotides read TGTGCCACCAGCAGAGCCCCTCGAAGTACAGGGGATAAAGAGACCCAGTACTTC. The genes are TRBV15 and TRBJ2-5; TRBD1 matches 7 bases. V was pared by 1 base and J by 3 bases, with 14 bases of the junction left unmatched. Per germline, CDR1 LNHNV and CDR2 YYDKDF (reference sequence). The CDR3 is 18 residues long. Full variable domain (outside the CDR3, taken from reference TRBV15 and TRBJ2-5): DAMVIQNPRYQVTQFGKPVTLSCSQTLNHNVMYWYQQKSSQAPKLLFHYYDKDFNNEADTPDNFQSRRPNTSFCFLDIRSPGLGDTAMYLCATSRAPRSTGDKETQYFGPGTRLLVL.

The rearrangement joins TRBV30 to TRBJ1-2, with 7 bases matching TRBD1. Germline V gene sequence: CDR1 GTSNPN, CDR2 SVGIG (reference sequence). This CDR3 contains 15 residues. Unmatched junction bases numbered 7, after V lost 3 bases and J lost 0 bases. The CDR3 spells CAWRGLDRANYGYTF. For the CDR3, the DNA is TGTGCCTGGAGGGGACTCGACAGGGCTAACTATGGCTACACCTTC.

The rearrangement links TRBV2 to TRBJ1-6, with D uncertain. Trimming left V 3 bases short and J 8 bases short, with 17 bases between. Germline lookup yields CDR1 SNHLY and CDR2 FYNNEI. CDR3 length: 16 residues. The CDR3 is CASSESPDRGDSPLHF. In nucleotides, the CDR3 is TGTGCCAGCAGTGAGTCGCCGGACCGCGGGGATTCACCCCTCCACTTT.

The table lists this clone with a count of one. At one of its ends the junction is not consistent with the germline gene, which may arise from a read error. The gene calls are TRBV3-1 (or the pseudogene TRBV3-2) and TRBJ2-4; TRBD2 agrees at 11 bases. Germline lookup yields CDR1 LGHDT and CDR2 YNNKEL (reference sequence). The CDR3 is 15 residues long. The CDR3, as DNA: TGTGCCAGCAGCACGAGCCTCACTAGCGGGAGTAAGGCGGACTTC. This encodes CASSTSLTSGSKADF.

This sequence joins TRBV5-1 and TRBJ1-1, with D perhaps matching TRBD1 (5 bases). There are 13 residues in the CDR3. Germline V gene sequence: CDR1 SGHRS, CDR2 YFSETQ. V lost 3 bases, J lost 3 bases, and 9 bases lay in between. This CDR3 is CASSWSTDTEAFF. The CDR3 bases are TGCGCCAGCAGCTGGTCGACAGACACTGAAGCTTTCTTT.

CDR3 in amino acids: CSVTSGGTDTQYF. CDR3 DNA sequence: TGCAGCGTTACCAGCGGGGGCACAGATACGCAGTATTTT. The chain carries TRBV29-1 and TRBJ2-3; 7 bases map to TRBD2. CDR1 and CDR2 (germline): SQVTM, ANQGSEA. The CDR3 totals 13 residues. The junction had 3 bases not matched to a gene; V was cut back by 5 bases and J by 1 base.

This clone was observed a single time. J is TRBJ1-4 and V is TRBV4-1, with 9 bases aligning to TRBD1. V trimming: 4 bases; J trimming: 10 bases; junction bases outside the gene matches: 13. The CDR3 covers 16 residues. Germline V gene sequence: CDR1 MGHRA, CDR2 YSYEKL. The CDR3 region is CASSPELGTGLGKLFF. The DNA for the CDR3 is TGCGCCAGCAGCCCTGAGCTTGGGACAGGGTTAGGAAAACTGTTTTTT.

The CDR3 sequence: CASSLDGRANQPQHF. CDR3 coding DNA: TGCGCCAGCAGCTTGGATGGCAGGGCGAATCAGCCCCAGCATTTT. The V and J genes are TRBV5-1 and TRBJ1-5; the D gene is possibly TRBD1 (5 bases). The CDR3 is made up of 15 amino acids. V dropped 0 bases and J dropped 4 bases, with 11 bases sitting between them. Germline-derived CDR1 and CDR2 are SGHRS and YFSETQ.

V usage is TRBV30 and J usage is TRBJ2-1; weak D call: TRBD1 (5 bases). The CDR3 is 15 residues long. Per germline, CDR1 GTSNPN and CDR2 SVGIG (reference sequence). The V gene lost 3 bases and the J gene lost 0 bases, with 12 bases spanning the gap. The CDR3 sequence is CAWRLGLHSYNEQFF. The CDR3 bases are TGTGCCTGGAGGCTGGGGCTTCACTCCTACAATGAGCAGTTCTTC.

V gene TRBV7-9 combines with J gene TRBJ2-2; 10 bases match TRBD1. This CDR3 comprises 16 residues. V shed 1 base and J 5 bases; nucleotides not matched to a gene: 4. Germline V gives CDR1 SEHNR, CDR2 FQNEAQ (reference sequence). The CDR3 protein is CASSLVLDRGTGELFF. DNA for the CDR3: TGTGCCAGCAGCTTAGTTTTGGACAGGGGGACCGGGGAGCTGTTTTTT.